This T cell receptor beta chain was observed in a study of beta chain features in type 1 diabetes. Across the study: Age and gender were similar between patients and healthy donors, as were cell yields.

The study reverse transcribed the entire isolated RNA, so it sequenced expressed TCRB transcripts. TCRdb's copy holds only in-frame clones and misses some; the assay was immunoSEQ multiplex PCR. The repertoire holds under 250,000 clones, with approximately 15% as singletons. Trimming took 3 bases from V and 6 from J; bases not matched to a gene: 4. The CDR3 has 13 residues. Germline CDR1 SGHAT, CDR2 FQDESV (reference sequence). Whole-study results and caveats: Researchers report that Type 1 diabetes patients had moderately but significantly shorter TCRB CDR3s across all four CD4+ subsets.

Turning to this clone: Its antigen is still unknown.

The specimen sequenced was naive CD4+ T cells from blood. This clonotype was sampled from a man aged 25 to 40 with type 1 diabetes. This chain links TRBV11-1 with TRBJ1-1; 7 bases agree with TRBD1. CDR3 coding DNA: TGTGCCAGCAGCTTGAACAGGGGCTCTGAAGCTTTCTTT. Translating it yields CASSLNRGSEAFF.